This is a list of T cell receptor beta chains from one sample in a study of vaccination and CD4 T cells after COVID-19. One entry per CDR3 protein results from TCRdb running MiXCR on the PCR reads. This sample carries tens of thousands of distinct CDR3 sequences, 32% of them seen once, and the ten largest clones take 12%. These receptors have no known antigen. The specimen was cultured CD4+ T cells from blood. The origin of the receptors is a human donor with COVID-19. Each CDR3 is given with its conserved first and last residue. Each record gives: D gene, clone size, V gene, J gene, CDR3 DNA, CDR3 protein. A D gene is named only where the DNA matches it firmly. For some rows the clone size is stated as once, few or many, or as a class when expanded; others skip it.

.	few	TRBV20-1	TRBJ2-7	TGCAGTGTCCACCGGGGGCCCACCTACGAGCAGTACTTC	CSVHRGPTYEQYF
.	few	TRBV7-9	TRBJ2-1	TGTGCCAGCAGCTTAATGGGGACTGACAATGAGCAGTTCTTC	CASSLMGTDNEQFF
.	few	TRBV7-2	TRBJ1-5	TGTGCCAGCAGCCGTACGTCGATCGGCAATCAGCCCCAGCATTTT	CASSRTSIGNQPQHF
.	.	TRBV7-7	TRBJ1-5	TGTGCTAGCAGCTTAGGGCCGAATCAGCCCCAGCATTTT	CASSLGPNQPQHF
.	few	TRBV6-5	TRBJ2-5	TGTGCCAGCAGTTTATTTGGGGCCACCACGGGGGAGACCCAGTACTTC	CASSLFGATTGETQYF
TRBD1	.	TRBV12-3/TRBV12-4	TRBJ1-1	TGTGCCAGCAGCTCACCCGGGACAGGGACTTCTGAAGCTTTCTTT	CASSSPGTGTSEAFF
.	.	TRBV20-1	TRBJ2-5	TGCAGTGCTAGGGACAGTCAAGAGACCCAGTACTTC	CSARDSQETQYF
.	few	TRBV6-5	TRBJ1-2	TGTGCCAGCAGTTACCGGGGCTTCGGCTATGGCTACACCTTC	CASSYRGFGYGYTF
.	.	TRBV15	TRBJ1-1	TGTGCCACCAGCAGAGATAGGGACACCTACACTGAAGCTTTCTTT	CATSRDRDTYTEAFF
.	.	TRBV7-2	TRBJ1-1	TGTGCCAGCACCTTCGACCGAAGGACGAACACTGAAGCTTTCTTT	CASTFDRRTNTEAFF
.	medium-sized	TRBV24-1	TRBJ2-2	TGTGCCACCAGTGATTTGAGGGGGGGGAAGCTGTTTTTT	CATSDLRGGKLFF
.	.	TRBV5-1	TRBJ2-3	TGCGCCAGCAGCTTTTCCGGGACAGCGGGGGATACGCAGTATTTT	CASSFSGTAGDTQYF
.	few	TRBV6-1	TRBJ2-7	TGTGCCAGCAGTCAGACGGAGGATCGGGAGCAGTACTTC	CASSQTEDREQYF
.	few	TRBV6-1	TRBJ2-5	TGTGCCAGCAGTGAAGCCGCGCGGGAGACCCAGTACTTC	CASSEAARETQYF
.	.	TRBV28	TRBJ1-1	TGTGCCAGCAGTCCCAACAGGGTCGGCACTGAAGCTTTCTTT	CASSPNRVGTEAFF
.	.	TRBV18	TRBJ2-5	TGTGCCAGCTCAACAAATAGGCCCCTGGCGACCCAGTACTTC	CASSTNRPLATQYF
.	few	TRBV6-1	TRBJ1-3	TGTGCCAGCAGTGCAACTCAGGGCACCGGAAACACCATATATTTT	CASSATQGTGNTIYF
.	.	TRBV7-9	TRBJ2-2	TGTGCCAGCAGCTTATCGGTGAACACCGGGGAGCTGTTTTTT	CASSLSVNTGELFF
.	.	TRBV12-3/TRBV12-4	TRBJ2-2	TGTGCCAGCAGTTTAGTTAACCAAAGGGCCGGGGAGCTGTTTTTT	CASSLVNQRAGELFF
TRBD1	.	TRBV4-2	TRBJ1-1	TGTGCCAGCAGCCAGGCCGGGACAGGGGGCACTGAAGCTTTCTTT	CASSQAGTGGTEAFF
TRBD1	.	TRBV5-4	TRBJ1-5	TGTGCCAGCAGCTTGGGGACAGGGAATCAGCCCCAGCATTTT	CASSLGTGNQPQHF
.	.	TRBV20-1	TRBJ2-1	TGCAGTGGGGGAGGGGGAAGACATGAGCAGTTCTTC	CSGGGGRHEQFF
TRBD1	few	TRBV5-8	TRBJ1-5	TGTGCCAGCAGAAGACAGGGGTACAATCAGCCCCAGCATTTT	CASRRQGYNQPQHF
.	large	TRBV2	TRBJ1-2	TGTGCCAGCAGCGGTGATACAGGGATCTATGGCTACACCTTC	CASSGDTGIYGYTF
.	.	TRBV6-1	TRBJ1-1	TGTGCCAGCAGTGTTGGAGGGAGGAACACTGAAGCTTTCTTT	CASSVGGRNTEAFF
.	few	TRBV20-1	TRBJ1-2	TGCAGTGAAAATGGGGTTGGTGGCTACACCTTC	CSENGVGGYTF
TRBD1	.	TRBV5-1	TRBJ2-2	TGCGCCAGCAGCTCCCGACGAGGACAGGGTAACACCGGGGAGCTGTTTTTT	CASSSRRGQGNTGELFF
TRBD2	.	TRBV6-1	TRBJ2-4	TGTGCCAGCAGGGCACGACTAGCGGCCAAAAACATTCAGTACTTC	CASRARLAAKNIQYF
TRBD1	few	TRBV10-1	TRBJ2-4	TGCGCCAGCAGTGAACAACAGGGGATAGCCAAAAACATTCAGTACTTC	CASSEQQGIAKNIQYF
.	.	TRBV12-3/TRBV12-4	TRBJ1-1	TGTGCCAGCAGTTATTCCGGTGGTAACACTGAAGCTTTCTTT	CASSYSGGNTEAFF
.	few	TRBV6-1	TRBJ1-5	TGTGCCAGCAGTGAAGCGATTAGTTACAGGCCGAGGAATCAGCCCCAGCATTTT	CASSEAISYRPRNQPQHF
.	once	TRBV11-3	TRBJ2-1	TGTGCCAGCAGCTTAGGACCCTCCTACAATGAGCAGTTCTTC	CASSLGPSYNEQFF
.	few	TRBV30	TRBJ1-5	TGTGCCTGGAGTAACCAGGGGCCCGGTAAAATGCGGCCCCAGCATTTT	CAWSNQGPGKMRPQHF
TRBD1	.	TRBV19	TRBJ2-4	TGTGCCAGGGACAGGGGATGGTCCAAAAACATTCAGTACTTC	CARDRGWSKNIQYF
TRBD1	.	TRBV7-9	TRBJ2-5	TGTGCCAGCAGCTCAGACAGGGTCGGCGAGACCCAGTACTTC	CASSSDRVGETQYF
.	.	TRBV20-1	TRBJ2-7	TGCAGTGCTAGGTTCCGGGACGAGCAGTACTTC	CSARFRDEQYF
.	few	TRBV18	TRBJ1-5	TGTGCCAGCTCACCCGGCAGGGGCAATCAGCCCCAGCATTTT	CASSPGRGNQPQHF
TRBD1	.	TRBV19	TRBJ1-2	TGTGCCAGTAGTATTTTGGGGACAGTTAACTATGGCTACACCTTC	CASSILGTVNYGYTF
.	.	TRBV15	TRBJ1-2	TGTGCCACCAGCAGAGATAGAGCCAACTATGGCTACACCTTC	CATSRDRANYGYTF
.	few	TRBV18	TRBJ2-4	TGTGCCAGCTCACCACCTTCAGGCAGGGGCCCTGGTGACATTCAGTACTTC	CASSPPSGRGPGDIQYF